These 32 T cell receptor beta chains share one sample of origin, sequenced in a study of PD-1 blockade in classical Hodgkin lymphoma. Time point noted: cycle 4 day 1 (C4D1), after more than five weeks of nivolumab. In every patient, relapse followed autologous stem cell transplantation, while exposure to brentuximab vedotin differed. TCRdb's copy holds only in-frame clones and misses some; the assay was immunoSEQ multiplex PCR. The sample shows 20,000 or so clones, around 84% of them seen only once. Here the sequenced sample was peripheral blood mononuclear cells (PBMCs), taken before the fourth cycle of nivolumab. These TCRs come from a human donor with classical Hodgkin lymphoma.

V is TRBV7-9 and J is TRBJ1-1; perhaps TRBD1 as D (5 bases). The V and J ends lost 5 bases and 7 bases respectively, with 14 bases between them. The CDR3 sequence is 13 residues long. Germline loops: CDR1 SEHNR, CDR2 FQNEAQ (reference sequence). The CDR3 DNA follows: TGTGCCAGCAGCCGGACGGGGAGGGGTGAAGCTTTCTTT. Its translation is CASSRTGRGEAFF.

This chain links TRBV7-2 with TRBJ2-1; the D gene is possibly TRBD2 (7 bases). Germline V gene lookup returns CDR1 SGHTA and CDR2 FQGNSA. V lost 6 bases to trimming and J lost 10 bases, with 13 bases between them. This CDR3 contains 12 residues. CDR3 nucleotide sequence: TGTGCCAGCAGTCGGGGGGCAAGGGAGCAGTTCTTC. It specifies CASSRGAREQFF.

J is TRBJ2-5 and V is TRBV27; perhaps D is TRBD1 or TRBD2 (6 bases each). This CDR3 comprises 15 residues. V lost 0 bases, J lost 5 bases, and 13 bases lay in between. In germline, CDR1 is MNHEY, CDR2 SMNVEV (reference sequence). The DNA for the CDR3 is TGTGCCAGCAGTTTATCGCAGGGGCGGGGTGAGACCCAGTACTTC. Its protein product is CASSLSQGRGETQYF.

This clone was counted between two and nine times. The chain couples TRBV6-5 to TRBJ2-7, with 8 bases identical to TRBD1. After removal of 5 bases from V and 2 bases from J, the junction contained 8 bases not matched to a gene. The CDR3 totals 15 residues. Looked up from germline, CDR1 is MNHEY and CDR2 is SVGAGI. CDR3 nucleotide sequence: TGTGCCAGCAGTCCTCCGAGGACAGGGACCTACGAGCAGTACTTC. Translating gives CASSPPRTGTYEQYF.

V usage is TRBV30 and J usage is TRBJ2-1; the D gene is possibly TRBD2 (6 bases). Trimming stripped 5 bases from V and 1 base from J, with 12 bases between. The CDR3 runs to 14 residues. Germline assignment: CDR1 GTSNPN and CDR2 SVGIG (reference sequence). The CDR3 DNA is TGTGCCTGGGGGCGGGGCGGATCCTACAATGAGCAGTTCTTC. Its protein is CAWGRGGSYNEQFF.

The chain links TRBV7-8 to TRBJ2-7; unclear D gene. V shed 4 bases and J shed 0 bases, with 10 bases lying between them. The length of the CDR3 is 14 residues. CDR1 and CDR2 from the germline V gene are SGHVS and FQNEAQ. The CDR3, as DNA: TGTGCCAGCAGCTCCCGACGGGCCTCCTACGAGCAGTACTTC. Amino acid sequence: CASSSRRASYEQYF. The full variable domain, in which reference TRBV7-8 and TRBJ2-7 provide the parts outside the CDR3, is GAGVSQSPRYKVAKRGQDVALRCDPISGHVSLFWYQQALGQGPEFLTYFQNEAQLDKSGLPSDRFFAERPEGSVSTLKIQRTQQEDSAVYLCASSSRRASYEQYFGPGTRLTVT.

The chain is built from TRBV21-1 and TRBJ1-1. TRBV21-1 is an annotated pseudogene. The CDR3 is 18 residues long. CDR3 protein: CASSKVRAAGGMNTEAFF. Here the CDR3 DNA reads TGTGCCAGCAGCAAAGTTCGGGCTGCGGGGGGGATGAACACTGAAGCTTTCTTT.

This chain connects TRBV7-9 to TRBJ1-2; D remains unclear. The V gene lost 4 bases and the J gene lost 8 bases, with 11 bases spanning the gap. The CDR3 contains 12 residues. Germline V lookup: CDR1 SEHNR, CDR2 FQNEAQ (reference sequence). CDR3 in amino acids: CASSSRSGGYTF. The CDR3 nucleotides read TGTGCCAGCAGCTCTCGTTCGGGGGGCTACACCTTC.

The rearrangement joins TRBV7-9 to TRBJ1-4; 10 bases match TRBD1. Germline V gives CDR1 SEHNR, CDR2 FQNEAQ (reference sequence). J lost 6 bases, V lost 4 bases, and 2 bases had no gene match. CDR3 length equals 14 residues. DNA of the CDR3: TGTGCCAGCAGCTCCGGGACAGGGGATGAAAAACTGTTTTTT. This sequence encodes CASSSGTGDEKLFF.

J is TRBJ1-3 and V is TRBV5-6; D perhaps matches TRBD1 (5 bases). The V end lost 2 bases, the J end lost 1 base, and 10 bases lay between the germline ends. This CDR3 has 15 amino acids. Germline V gives CDR1 SGHDT, CDR2 YYEEEE. The DNA for the CDR3 is TGTGCCAGCAGCTTTCCCGGGACGTCTGGAAACACCATATATTTT. Its translation: CASSFPGTSGNTIYF.

The CDR3 loop reads CASSYHLPGLDGYTF. CDR3 sequence (DNA): TGTGCCAGCAGTTACCATTTACCGGGGTTGGATGGCTACACCTTC. The chain combines TRBV6-6 with TRBJ1-2; no clear D gene. There are 15 residues in the CDR3. CDR1 MNHNY and CDR2 SVGAGI come from the germline V gene (reference sequence). Trimming removed 2 bases at V and 6 bases at J, with 16 bases between.

The chain joins TRBV7-2 to TRBJ2-7; the match to TRBD1 covers 7 bases. The CDR3 is made up of 16 amino acids. V lost 4 bases and J lost 3; bases outside the gene matches: 12. CDR1 is SGHTA and CDR2 is FQGNSA in the germline V gene. The CDR3 nucleotides read TGTGCCAGCAGCTGGACCCCCGGGACAGAGTTCTACGAGCAGTACTTC. Amino acid sequence: CASSWTPGTEFYEQYF.

The rearrangement links TRBV4-3 to TRBJ2-3; TRBD2 is a possible D gene (6 bases). In germline, CDR1 is LGHNA, CDR2 YSLEER. Trimming took off 1 base at V and 2 bases at J, with 10 bases between the two ends. This CDR3 has 15 amino acids. The CDR3 loop reads CASSQARGSTDTQYF. The CDR3 nucleotides are TGCGCCAGCAGCCAAGCCCGGGGGTCCACAGATACGCAGTATTTT.

The chain joins TRBV6-5 to TRBJ2-2; D call uncertain. Germline CDR1 is MNHEY and CDR2 is SVGAGI. With 4 bases removed from V and 6 bases from J, the gap between germline ends came to 9 bases. The CDR3 runs 13 residues. The CDR3 DNA sequence: TGTGCCAGCAGTTGGGGAACTTCCGGGGAGCTGTTTTTT. The encoded protein is CASSWGTSGELFF.

V gene TRBV7-3 combines with J gene TRBJ2-3; a possible D gene is TRBD2 (6 bases). The ends were cut back, 5 bases at V and 2 bases at J, with 14 bases in the middle. The CDR3 covers 15 residues. The germline V gene has CDR1 SGHTA and CDR2 FQGTGA. The CDR3 nucleotides read TGTGCCAGCAGCCGCGGGACCTCGGACACAGATACGCAGTATTTT. It encodes CASSRGTSDTDTQYF.

The rearrangement joins TRBV30 to TRBJ1-2; 7 positions agree with TRBD1. CDR1 and CDR2 from the germline V gene are GTSNPN and SVGIG (reference sequence). V shed 4 bases and J 3 bases; nucleotides not matched to a gene: 8. The CDR3 is 14 amino acids. Written as DNA, the CDR3 is TGTGCCTGGACAACAGGGGATAGGTACTATGGCTACACCTTC. This sequence encodes CAWTTGDRYYGYTF.

This chain joins TRBV5-8 and TRBJ2-2; 8 bases match TRBD1. The trim removed 0 bases at V and 7 bases at J, leaving 11 bases unmatched. Germline loops: CDR1 SGHTS, CDR2 YDEGEE. The length of the CDR3 is 17 residues. The CDR3 reads CASSLVGPTGAFGELFF. The DNA for the CDR3 is TGTGCCAGCAGCTTGGTGGGACCGACAGGGGCTTTCGGGGAGCTGTTTTTT.

The chain couples TRBV28 to TRBJ1-2; TRBD1 matches 7 bases. Germline values: CDR1 MDHEN, CDR2 SYDVKM. V trimming: 3 bases; J trimming: 4 bases; junction bases outside the gene matches: 8. This CDR3 has 15 residues. The CDR3 region has the DNA TGTGCCAGCAGTTTTTCGACAGGGCGAATCTATGGCTACACCTTC. This gives the protein CASSFSTGRIYGYTF.

V is TRBV7-6 and J is TRBJ1-3; 7 nucleotides agree with TRBD1. J was trimmed by 4 bases and V by 6 bases; bases with no gene match: 6. Germline V gene lookup returns CDR1 SGHVS and CDR2 FNYEAQ. This CDR3 has 14 amino acids. This chain's CDR3 is CASRSRQGGNTIYF. The CDR3 DNA is TGTGCCAGCAGATCTCGACAGGGAGGAAACACCATATATTTT.

The chain employs TRBV15 and TRBJ2-2; TRBD2 matches at 7 bases. J was trimmed by 0 bases and V by 2 bases; bases with no gene match: 6. This CDR3 spans 17 amino acids. CDR1 is LNHNV, CDR2 YYDKDF, per germline (reference sequence). The CDR3 is CATSRPSGEPNTGELFF. Written as DNA, the CDR3 is TGTGCCACCAGCAGACCGAGCGGGGAACCGAACACCGGGGAGCTGTTTTTT. The full variable domain, in which reference TRBV15 and TRBJ2-2 provide the parts outside the CDR3, is DAMVIQNPRYQVTQFGKPVTLSCSQTLNHNVMYWYQQKSSQAPKLLFHYYDKDFNNEADTPDNFQSRRPNTSFCFLDIRSPGLGDTAMYLCATSRPSGEPNTGELFFGEGSRLTVL.

The rearrangement uses TRBV4-1 and TRBJ1-3; D gene uncertain. The germline V gene encodes CDR1 MGHRA and CDR2 YSYEKL. There are 16 residues in the CDR3. The ends were cut back, 2 bases at V and 4 bases at J, with 15 bases in the middle. The CDR3 DNA follows: TGCGCCAGCAGCCAACACAGCAACCTTGGGGGAAACACCATATATTTT. Protein sequence: CASSQHSNLGGNTIYF.

The V call is TRBV11-2, the J call TRBJ2-7; 7 bases are a match to TRBD2. Germline V gives CDR1 SGHAT, CDR2 FQNNGV. This CDR3 has 14 residues. The V and J ends lost 1 base and 3 bases, in that order; junction bases with no gene match: 3. The CDR3 is CASSLGGRVYEQYF. Written as DNA, the CDR3 is TGTGCCAGCAGCTTAGGCGGGAGAGTCTACGAGCAGTACTTC.

The chain links TRBV29-1 to TRBJ2-7; a weak D match, TRBD1 (6 bases). This CDR3 has 12 amino acids. Germline CDR1 SQVTM, CDR2 ANQGSEA. Trimming pared 2 bases from V and 4 bases from J, leaving 9 bases between. CDR3 residues: CSVESDSYEQYF. The CDR3 coding sequence is TGCAGCGTTGAATCGGACAGTTACGAGCAGTACTTC.

The V gene is TRBV10-3, the J gene TRBJ2-3, with D uncertain. In germline, CDR1 is ENHRY, CDR2 SYGVKD. Trimming stripped 0 bases from V and 0 bases from J, with 7 bases between. This CDR3 has 15 amino acids. The CDR3 bases are TGTGCCATCAGTGAGTCACAACTAAGCACAGATACGCAGTATTTT. This sequence encodes CAISESQLSTDTQYF.

The gene calls are TRBV7-9 and TRBJ1-1; a possible D gene is TRBD1 (6 bases). CDR1 and CDR2 (germline): SEHNR, FQNEAQ (reference sequence). The CDR3 runs to 16 residues. The V gene lost 1 base and the J gene lost 6 bases, with 18 bases spanning the gap. CDR3 region: CASSLVGAGPGAEAFF. In DNA, the CDR3 is TGTGCCAGCAGCTTAGTGGGGGCAGGGCCAGGGGCTGAAGCTTTCTTT. Variable domain in full (rest from reference TRBV7-9 and TRBJ1-1): DTGVSQNPRHKITKRGQNVTFRCDPISEHNRLYWYRQTLGQGPEFLTYFQNEAQLEKSRLLSDRFSAERPKGSFSTLEIQRTEQGDSAMYLCASSLVGAGPGAEAFFGQGTRLTVV.

The genes are TRBV6-5 and TRBJ2-1; D is unclear. This CDR3 contains 14 residues. The V end was cut by 4 bases, the J end by 0 bases, with 7 bases between. Germline V CDR1 and CDR2: MNHEY, SVGAGI. The CDR3 here is CASSSPDSYNEQFF. DNA of the CDR3: TGTGCCAGCAGTTCCCCGGACTCCTACAATGAGCAGTTCTTC.

The chain has TRBV5-1 and TRBJ1-6; D not resolved. Germline CDR1 SGHRS, CDR2 YFSETQ. V lost 0 bases and J lost 6, with 10 bases in between. The CDR3 runs to 15 residues. CDR3: CASSLGAAVNSPLHF. The CDR3 region has the DNA TGCGCCAGCAGCTTGGGGGCGGCAGTTAATTCACCCCTCCACTTT.

The rearrangement links TRBV30 to TRBJ1-3; unclear D gene. The V gene's germline CDR1 is GTSNPN and CDR2 SVGIG (reference sequence). The V and J ends lost 0 bases and 8 bases respectively, with 11 bases between them. The CDR3 contains 13 residues. CDR3 amino acids: CAWSVKSIDTIYF. In nucleotides, the CDR3 is TGTGCCTGGAGTGTAAAGAGTATCGACACCATATATTTT.

The gene calls are TRBV27 and TRBJ2-7; D possibly corresponds to TRBD2 (5 bases). The CDR3 extends over 15 amino acids. Germline values: CDR1 MNHEY, CDR2 SMNVEV (reference sequence). Trimming took 0 bases from V and 3 from J, leaving 12 bases between them. This chain's CDR3 is CASSLSRGIYYEQYF. As DNA, the CDR3 is TGTGCCAGCAGTTTATCGAGAGGGATCTACTACGAGCAGTACTTC.

This clone was recorded once. This chain links TRBV5-1 with TRBJ1-6; 7 bases match TRBD1. This CDR3 is built from 14 residues. V trimming: 7 bases; J trimming: 7 bases; junction bases outside the gene matches: 8. Germline CDR1 and CDR2: SGHRS and YFSETQ. The CDR3 sequence is CASGPGQRNSPLHF. CDR3 nucleotide sequence: TGCGCCAGCGGCCCGGGACAGCGCAATTCACCCCTCCACTTT.

The chain joins TRBV9 to TRBJ2-7; 7 bases line up with TRBD2. CDR3 size: 16 residues. Trimming took 4 bases from V and 3 from J; bases not matched to a gene: 13. Germline V gene sequence: CDR1 SGDLS, CDR2 YYNGEE. The DNA for the CDR3 is TGTGCCAGCAGCCCTAACCCCGTGGGGGGGGGCTACGAGCAGTACTTC. This gives the protein CASSPNPVGGGYEQYF. Based on the CDR3 plus reference TRBV9 and TRBJ2-7, the full variable domain is DSGVTQTPKHLITATGQRVTLRCSPRSGDLSVYWYQQSLDQGLQFLIQYYNGEERAKGNILERFSAQQFPDLHSELNLSSLELGDSALYFCASSPNPVGGGYEQYFGPGTRLTVT.

The V call is TRBV19, the J call TRBJ2-4, with 9 bases aligning to TRBD2. This CDR3 contains 20 residues. With V trimmed by 4 bases and J by 1 base, 17 bases remained unmatched. Germline V gene sequence: CDR1 LNHDA, CDR2 SQIVND (reference sequence). CDR3 bases: TGTGCCAGTAGTACAAACGCGGGAGGGCGGGTGCGGTTGGCCAAAAACATTCAGTACTTC. Encoded protein: CASSTNAGGRVRLAKNIQYF.